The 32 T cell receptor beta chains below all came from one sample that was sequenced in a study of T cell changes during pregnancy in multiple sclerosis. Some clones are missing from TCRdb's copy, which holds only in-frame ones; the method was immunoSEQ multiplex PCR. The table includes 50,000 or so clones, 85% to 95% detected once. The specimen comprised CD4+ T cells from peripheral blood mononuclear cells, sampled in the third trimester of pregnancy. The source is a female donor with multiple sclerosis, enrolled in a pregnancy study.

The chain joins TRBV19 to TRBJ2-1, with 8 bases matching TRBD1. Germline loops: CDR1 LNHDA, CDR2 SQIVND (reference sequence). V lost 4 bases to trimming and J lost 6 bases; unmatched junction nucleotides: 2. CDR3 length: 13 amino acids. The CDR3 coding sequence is TGTGCCAGTAGTACCGACAGGGGCAATGAGCAGTTCTTC. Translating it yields CASSTDRGNEQFF. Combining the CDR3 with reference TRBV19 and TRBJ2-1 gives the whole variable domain DGGITQSPKYLFRKEGQNVTLSCEQNLNHDAMYWYRQDPGQGLRLIYYSQIVNDFQKGDIAEGYSVSREKKESFPLTVTSAQKNPTAFYLCASSTDRGNEQFFGPGTRLTVL.

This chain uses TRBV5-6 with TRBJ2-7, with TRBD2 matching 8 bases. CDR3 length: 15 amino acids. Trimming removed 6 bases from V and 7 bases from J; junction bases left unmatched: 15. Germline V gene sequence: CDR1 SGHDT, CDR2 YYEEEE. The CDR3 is CASILKSGRVREQYF. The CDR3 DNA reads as TGTGCCAGCATCCTAAAGAGCGGGAGAGTGCGTGAGCAGTACTTC.

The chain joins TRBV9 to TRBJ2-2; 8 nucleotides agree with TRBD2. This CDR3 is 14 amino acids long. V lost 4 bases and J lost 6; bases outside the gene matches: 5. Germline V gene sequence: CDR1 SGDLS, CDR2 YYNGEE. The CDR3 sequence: CASSLGLAPGELFF. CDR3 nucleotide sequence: TGTGCCAGCAGCCTCGGACTAGCACCCGGGGAGCTGTTTTTT.

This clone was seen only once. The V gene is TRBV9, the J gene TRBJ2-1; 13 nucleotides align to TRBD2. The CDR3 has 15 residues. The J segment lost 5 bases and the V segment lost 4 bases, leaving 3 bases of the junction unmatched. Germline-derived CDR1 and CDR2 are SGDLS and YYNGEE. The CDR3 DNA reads TGTGCCAGCAGCCCGGGACTAGCGGGGAACAATGAGCAGTTCTTC. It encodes CASSPGLAGNNEQFF.

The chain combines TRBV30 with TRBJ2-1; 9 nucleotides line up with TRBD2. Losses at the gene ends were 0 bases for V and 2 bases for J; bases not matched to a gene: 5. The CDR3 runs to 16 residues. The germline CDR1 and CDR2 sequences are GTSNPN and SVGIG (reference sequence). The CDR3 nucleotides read TGTGCCTGGAGTGTACCCGGCGGGGGGGCCTACAATGAGCAGTTCTTC. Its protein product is CAWSVPGGGAYNEQFF.

CDR3 loop: CASSIGGGTMNTEAFF. The CDR3 DNA reads as TGTGCCAGTAGTATTGGGGGAGGCACGATGAACACTGAAGCTTTCTTT. V usage is TRBV19 and J usage is TRBJ1-1, with D perhaps TRBD1 (5 bases). CDR1 and CDR2 (germline): LNHDA, SQIVND (reference sequence). The CDR3 consists of 16 residues. V shed 3 bases and J shed 0 bases, with 14 bases lying between them. The variable domain in full, completed from reference TRBV19 and TRBJ1-1, reads DGGITQSPKYLFRKEGQNVTLSCEQNLNHDAMYWYRQDPGQGLRLIYYSQIVNDFQKGDIAEGYSVSREKKESFPLTVTSAQKNPTAFYLCASSIGGGTMNTEAFFGQGTRLTVV.

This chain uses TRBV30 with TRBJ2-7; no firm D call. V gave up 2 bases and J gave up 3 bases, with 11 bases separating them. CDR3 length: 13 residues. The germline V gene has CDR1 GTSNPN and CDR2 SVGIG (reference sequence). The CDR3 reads CAWSITPDYEQYF. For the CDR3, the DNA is TGTGCCTGGAGTATCACACCTGACTACGAGCAGTACTTC.

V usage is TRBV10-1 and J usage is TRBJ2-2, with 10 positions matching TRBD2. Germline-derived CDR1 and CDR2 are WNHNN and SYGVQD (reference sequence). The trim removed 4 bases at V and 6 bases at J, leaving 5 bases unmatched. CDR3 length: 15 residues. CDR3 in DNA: TGCGCCAGCAGTGCGGGGACTAGCGATGCCGGGGAGCTGTTTTTT. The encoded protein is CASSAGTSDAGELFF.

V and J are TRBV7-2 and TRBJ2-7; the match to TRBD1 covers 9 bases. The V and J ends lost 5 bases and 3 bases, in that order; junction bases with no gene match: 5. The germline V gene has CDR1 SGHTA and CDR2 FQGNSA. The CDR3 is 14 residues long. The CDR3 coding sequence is TGTGCCAGCAGCGCTGGGACAGGGAGCTACGAGCAGTACTTC. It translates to CASSAGTGSYEQYF.

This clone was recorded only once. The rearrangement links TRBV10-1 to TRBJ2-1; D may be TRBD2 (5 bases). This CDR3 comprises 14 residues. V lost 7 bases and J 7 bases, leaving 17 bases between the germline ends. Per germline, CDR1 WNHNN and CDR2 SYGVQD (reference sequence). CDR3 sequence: CASIPAGNPNEQFF. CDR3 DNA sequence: TGCGCCAGCATCCCCGCCGGGAATCCGAATGAGCAGTTCTTC.

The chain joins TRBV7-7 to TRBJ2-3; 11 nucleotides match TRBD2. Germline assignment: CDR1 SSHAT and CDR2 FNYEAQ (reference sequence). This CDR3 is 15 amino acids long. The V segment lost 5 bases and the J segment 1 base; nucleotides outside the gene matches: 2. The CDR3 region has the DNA TGTGCCAGCAGCGAGGGACTAGCGGGCACAGATACGCAGTATTTT. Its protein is CASSEGLAGTDTQYF.

CDR3 nucleotides: TGTGCCAGTAGGATGGGACAGACCTATGGCTACACCTTC. The encoded protein is CASRMGQTYGYTF. V usage is TRBV19 and J usage is TRBJ1-2, with 7 positions matching TRBD1. The CDR3 extends over 13 amino acids. V dropped 6 bases and J dropped 4; count of bases not matched to a gene: 5. Germline V gene data show CDR1 as LNHDA and CDR2 as SQIVND (reference sequence).

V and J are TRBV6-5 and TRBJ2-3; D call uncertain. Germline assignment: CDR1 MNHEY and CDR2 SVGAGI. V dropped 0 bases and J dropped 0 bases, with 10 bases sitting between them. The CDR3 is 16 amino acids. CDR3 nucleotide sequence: TGTGCCAGCAGTTACTCGGCGGTTCCTAGCACAGATACGCAGTATTTT. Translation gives CASSYSAVPSTDTQYF.

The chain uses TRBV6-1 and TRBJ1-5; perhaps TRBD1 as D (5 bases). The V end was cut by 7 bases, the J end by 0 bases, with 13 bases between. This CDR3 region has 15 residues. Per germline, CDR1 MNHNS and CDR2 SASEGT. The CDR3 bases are TGTGCCAGCAATGGGGGGTTGTATAGCAATCAGCCCCAGCATTTT. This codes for CASNGGLYSNQPQHF.

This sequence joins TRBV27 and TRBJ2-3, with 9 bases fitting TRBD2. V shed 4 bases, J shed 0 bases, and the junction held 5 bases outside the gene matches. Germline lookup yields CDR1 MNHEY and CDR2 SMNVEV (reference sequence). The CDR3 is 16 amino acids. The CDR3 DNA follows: TGTGCCAGCAGTTCCCCTAGCGGGGCAAGCACAGATACGCAGTATTTT. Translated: CASSSPSGASTDTQYF.

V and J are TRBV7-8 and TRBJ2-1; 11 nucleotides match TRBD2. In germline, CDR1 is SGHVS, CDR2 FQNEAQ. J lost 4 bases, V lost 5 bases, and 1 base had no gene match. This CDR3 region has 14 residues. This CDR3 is CASSPSGGYNEQFF. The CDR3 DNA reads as TGTGCCAGCAGCCCTAGCGGGGGGTACAATGAGCAGTTCTTC.

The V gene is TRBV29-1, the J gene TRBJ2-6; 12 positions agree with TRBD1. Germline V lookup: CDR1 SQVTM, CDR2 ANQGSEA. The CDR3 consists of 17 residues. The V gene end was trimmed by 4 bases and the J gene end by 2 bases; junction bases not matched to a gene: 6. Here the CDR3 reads CSVGAGQGAAGANVLTF. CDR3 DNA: TGCAGCGTTGGTGCGGGACAGGGGGCAGCTGGGGCCAACGTCCTGACTTTC.

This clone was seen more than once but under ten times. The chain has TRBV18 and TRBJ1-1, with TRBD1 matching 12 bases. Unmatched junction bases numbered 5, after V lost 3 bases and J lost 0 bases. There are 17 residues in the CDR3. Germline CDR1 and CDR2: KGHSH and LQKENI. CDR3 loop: CASSPGTGGGLNTEAFF. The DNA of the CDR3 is TGTGCCAGCTCACCGGGGACAGGGGGCGGGCTGAACACTGAAGCTTTCTTT.

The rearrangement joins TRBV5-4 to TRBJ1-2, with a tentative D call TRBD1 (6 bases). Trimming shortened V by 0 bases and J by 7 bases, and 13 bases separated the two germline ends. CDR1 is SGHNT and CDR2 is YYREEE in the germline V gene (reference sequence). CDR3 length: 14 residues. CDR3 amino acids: CASSLDREKGGYTF. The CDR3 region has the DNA TGTGCCAGCAGCTTGGACAGGGAGAAGGGTGGCTACACCTTC.

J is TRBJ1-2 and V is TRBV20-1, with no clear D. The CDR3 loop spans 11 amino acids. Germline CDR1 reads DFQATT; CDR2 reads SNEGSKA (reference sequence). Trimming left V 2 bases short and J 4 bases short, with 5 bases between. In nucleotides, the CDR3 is TGCAGTGCTAGATCCATCTATGGCTACACCTTC. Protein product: CSARSIYGYTF.

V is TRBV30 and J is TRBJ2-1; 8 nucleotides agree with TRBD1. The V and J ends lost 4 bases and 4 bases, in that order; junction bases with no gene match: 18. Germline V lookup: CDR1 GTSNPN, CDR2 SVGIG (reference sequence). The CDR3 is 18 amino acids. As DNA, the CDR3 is TGTGCCTGGACCTCCCTTTACGCGCGGGGACAGGTTTACAATGAGCAGTTCTTC. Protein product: CAWTSLYARGQVYNEQFF.

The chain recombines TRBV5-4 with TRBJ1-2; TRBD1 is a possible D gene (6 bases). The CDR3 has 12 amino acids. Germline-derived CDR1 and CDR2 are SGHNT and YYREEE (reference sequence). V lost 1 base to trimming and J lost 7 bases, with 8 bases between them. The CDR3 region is CASSLQGTGYTF. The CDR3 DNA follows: TGTGCCAGCAGCTTGCAGGGGACTGGCTACACCTTC.

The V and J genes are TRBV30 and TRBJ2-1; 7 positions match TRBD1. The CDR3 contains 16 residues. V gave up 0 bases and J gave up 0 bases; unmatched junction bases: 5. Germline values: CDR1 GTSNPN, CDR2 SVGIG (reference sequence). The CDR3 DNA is TGTGCCTGGAGTGTACAGGGGCTAGCCTCCTACAATGAGCAGTTCTTC. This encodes CAWSVQGLASYNEQFF.

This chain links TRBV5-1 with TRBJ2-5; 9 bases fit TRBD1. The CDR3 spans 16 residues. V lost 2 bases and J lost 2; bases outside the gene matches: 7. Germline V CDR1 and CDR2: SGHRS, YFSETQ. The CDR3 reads CASSLGPGTGQETQYF. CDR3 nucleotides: TGCGCCAGCAGCTTAGGTCCCGGGACAGGGCAAGAGACCCAGTACTTC.

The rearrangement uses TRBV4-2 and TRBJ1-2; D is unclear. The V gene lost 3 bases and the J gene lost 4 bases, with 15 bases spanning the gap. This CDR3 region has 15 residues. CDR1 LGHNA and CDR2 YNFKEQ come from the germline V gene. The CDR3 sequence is CASSQTSNDVYGYTF. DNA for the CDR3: TGTGCCAGCAGCCAGACATCAAACGACGTCTATGGCTACACCTTC.

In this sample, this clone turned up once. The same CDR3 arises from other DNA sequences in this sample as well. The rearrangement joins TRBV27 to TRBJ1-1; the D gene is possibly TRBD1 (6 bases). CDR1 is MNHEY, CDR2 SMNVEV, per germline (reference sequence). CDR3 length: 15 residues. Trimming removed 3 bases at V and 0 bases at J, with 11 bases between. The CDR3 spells CASSFGTGLNTEAFF. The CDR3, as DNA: TGTGCCAGCAGTTTCGGAACAGGGTTGAACACTGAAGCTTTCTTT.

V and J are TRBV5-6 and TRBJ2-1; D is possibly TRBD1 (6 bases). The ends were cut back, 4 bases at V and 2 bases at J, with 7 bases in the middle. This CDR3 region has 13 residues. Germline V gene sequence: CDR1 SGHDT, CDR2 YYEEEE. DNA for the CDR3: TGTGCCAGCAGCCGACAGGCCTACAATGAGCAGTTCTTC. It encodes CASSRQAYNEQFF.

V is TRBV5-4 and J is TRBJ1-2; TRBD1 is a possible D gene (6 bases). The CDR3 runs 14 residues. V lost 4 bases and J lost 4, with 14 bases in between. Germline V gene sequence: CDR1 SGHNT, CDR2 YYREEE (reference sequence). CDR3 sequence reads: CASSPLDRIYGYTF. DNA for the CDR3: TGTGCCAGCAGCCCTCTCGACAGGATCTATGGCTACACCTTC.

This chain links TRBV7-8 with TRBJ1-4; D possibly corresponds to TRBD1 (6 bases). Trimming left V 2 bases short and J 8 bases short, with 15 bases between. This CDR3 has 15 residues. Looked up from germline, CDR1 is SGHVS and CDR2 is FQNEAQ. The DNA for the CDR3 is TGTGCCAGCAGCTTATGGGGGGGGGCCCAAGAAAAACTGTTTTTT. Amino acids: CASSLWGGAQEKLFF.

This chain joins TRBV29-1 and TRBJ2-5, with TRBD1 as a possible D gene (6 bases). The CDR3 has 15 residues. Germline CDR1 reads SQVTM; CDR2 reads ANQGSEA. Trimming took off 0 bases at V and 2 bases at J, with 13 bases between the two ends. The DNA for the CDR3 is TGCAGCGTTGAAGACCCTGGGGGCCGACAAGAGACCCAGTACTTC. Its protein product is CSVEDPGGRQETQYF.

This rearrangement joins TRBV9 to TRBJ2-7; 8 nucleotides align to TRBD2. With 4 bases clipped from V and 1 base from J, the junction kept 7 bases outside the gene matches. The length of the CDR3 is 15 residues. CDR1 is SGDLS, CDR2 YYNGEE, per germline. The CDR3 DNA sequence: TGTGCCAGCAGCCTACGGGAGGGCCCTTCCTACGAGCAGTACTTC. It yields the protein CASSLREGPSYEQYF. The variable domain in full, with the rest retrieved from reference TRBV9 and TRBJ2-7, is DSGVTQTPKHLITATGQRVTLRCSPRSGDLSVYWYQQSLDQGLQFLIQYYNGEERAKGNILERFSAQQFPDLHSELNLSSLELGDSALYFCASSLREGPSYEQYFGPGTRLTVT.

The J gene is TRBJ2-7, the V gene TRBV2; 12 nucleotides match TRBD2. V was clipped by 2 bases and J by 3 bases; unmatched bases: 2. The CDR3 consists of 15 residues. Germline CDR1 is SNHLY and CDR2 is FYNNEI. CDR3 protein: CASSEPSGGDYEQYF. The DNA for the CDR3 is TGTGCCAGCAGTGAACCTAGCGGGGGGGACTACGAGCAGTACTTC.